The clone carrying this T cell receptor beta chain was detected only a few times. What it binds is not known. Treatment specified: approximately 9-day PBMC culture with coronavirus spike peptide pools or control peptides (ViraFEST assay). The culture of two million PBMCs per well included about 11 IU/ml IL-2 and roughly 10 ug/ml peptide pools. Cultured CD4+ T cell DNA underwent sequencing with the Oncomine TCR Beta short-read assay. The template was genomic DNA from cultured CD4+ T cells. TCRdb passed the PCR reads through MiXCR, listing each CDR3 protein once. Of roughly 12,000 distinct CDR3 sequences listed, 30% to 40% are singletons. This CDR3 has 17 residues. Germline CDR1 and CDR2: MNHNS and SASEGT. V shed 6 bases, J shed 6 bases, and the junction held 13 bases outside the gene matches. The sample comes from a study of vaccination and CD4 T cells after COVID-19. Study-level background: PCR on nasal swabs identified SARS-CoV-2 in convalescent patients, of whom fewer than ten were mild and one severe. Six males and four females, two Hispanic, made up the convalescents.

Specimen: CD4+ T cells from blood, cultured in vitro, collected after SARS-CoV-2 vaccination. The V call is TRBV6-1, the J call TRBJ2-1, with 11 bases identical to TRBD1. This sequence was found in a human donor who had recovered from COVID-19. CDR3 bases: TGTGCCAGCAGAATACCCCCCCGGGACAGGGGGTGCAATGAGCAGTTCTTC. This translates into CASRIPPRDRGCNEQFF.